This T cell receptor (beta chain) was observed in a study of T cells after yellow fever vaccination. About the research overall: Preparation used SMART-Seq v4 Ultra Low Input for the low-cell-number fractions.

Looked up from germline, CDR1 is KGHSH and CDR2 is LQKENI. This CDR3 is 16 amino acids long. J gave up 7 bases and V 2 bases, and 7 bases lay outside the gene matches. A remark on this clonotype: Its antigen remains unidentified.

General study points: Primary-vaccination clones mostly resurfaced post-booster (under 98% CD4, around 88% CD8). Contamination of FACS-sorted repertoires by abundant clonotypes from the bulk population could occur.

As TCR cDNA was made by 5'RACE template switching, a universal primer site and UMIs were added. TCRdb redid the calling of the 5' RACE reads with MiXCR, one entry per CDR3 protein. The sample lists 450,000 to 550,000 distinct CDR3 sequences, 15% to 20% occurring once. V gene TRBV18 combines with J gene TRBJ2-1, with 11 positions matching TRBD1. The sample in question was PBMCs, obtained 15 days after the yellow fever booster vaccination. The origin of this receptor is a man younger than 40 who received the YFV17D yellow fever vaccine. CDR3 protein: CASSPMGQGGPNEQFF. The CDR3 coding sequence is TGTGCCAGCTCACCAATGGGACAGGGGGGCCCGAATGAGCAGTTCTTC.